This T cell receptor beta chain originates from a study of cytomegalovirus exposure and HLA in healthy donors. Study-wide results and caveats: The classifier, whose performance was assessed in both the original and validation cohorts, reportedly diagnosed cytomegalovirus status with high specificity and sensitivity. The dataset shows that most TCR sequences were rare, while some public TCRs occurred in many donors. In vitro confirmation showed a few CMV-associated chains to be CMV antigen specific.

Germline CDR1 SEHNR, CDR2 FQNEAQ (reference sequence). The V segment lost 7 bases and the J segment 2 bases; nucleotides outside the gene matches: 12. The CDR3 extends over 16 amino acids. From the roughly 120-subject validation cohort, which was separate from the approximately 700-subject first cohort, the donors were drawn. Data came from immunoSEQ multiplex PCR; TCRdb stores just in-frame clones and leaves some out. The sample has over 150,000 clones, just under 90% seen once; the top ten hold just over 4%. Worth noting for this clone: The antigen is unknown.

This chain uses TRBV7-9 with TRBJ2-5, with 8 bases aligning to TRBD2. This TCR was recovered from a man younger than 35 in good health and CMV-seropositive. The sample taken for sequencing was PBMCs. The CDR3: CASTAITGGRQETQYF. The CDR3 DNA is TGTGCCAGCACCGCGATAACGGGAGGGCGACAAGAGACCCAGTACTTC.